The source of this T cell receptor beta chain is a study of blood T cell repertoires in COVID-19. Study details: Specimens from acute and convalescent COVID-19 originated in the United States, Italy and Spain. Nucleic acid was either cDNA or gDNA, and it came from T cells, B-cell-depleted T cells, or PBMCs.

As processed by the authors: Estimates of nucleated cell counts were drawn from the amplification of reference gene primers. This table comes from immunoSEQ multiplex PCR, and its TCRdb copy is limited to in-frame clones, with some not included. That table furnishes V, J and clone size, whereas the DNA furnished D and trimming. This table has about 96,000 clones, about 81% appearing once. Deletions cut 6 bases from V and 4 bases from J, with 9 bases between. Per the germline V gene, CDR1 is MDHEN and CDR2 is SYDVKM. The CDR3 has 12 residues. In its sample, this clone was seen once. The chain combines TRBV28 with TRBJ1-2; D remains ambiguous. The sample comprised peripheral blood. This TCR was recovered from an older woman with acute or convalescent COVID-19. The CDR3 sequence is CASSYPPYGYTF. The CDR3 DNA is TGTGCCAGCAGCTATCCTCCCTATGGCTACACCTTC.